This T cell receptor beta chain stems from a study of Graves' ophthalmopathy and Graves' hyperthyroidism. Overall study findings and caveats: The model predicted progression of ophthalmopathy with a sensitivity of roughly 69%, and its specificity was approximately 77%. Blood was where most expanded thyroid clonotypes above 0.001 frequency also turned up.

Scientists amplified the TCR beta CDR3 regions from RNA transcripts. The authors performed first-round RT-PCR with HTBI primers and then a second-round multiplex PCR. TCRdb re-called the multiplex PCR reads with MiXCR, one entry per CDR3 protein. The table records 350,000 to 450,000 distinct CDR3 sequences, roughly 18% of them present only once. This clonotype has a count of ten or more. The antigen is unknown. A duration under 3 months, NOSPECS ≥4, CAS ≥3 and moderate-to-severe activity characterized the donors with ophthalmopathy. The evidence that diagnosis relied on was clinical symptoms, serum thyroxine, TRAb, thyroid ultrasound and orbital computed tomography. The CDR3 totals 15 residues. The J segment lost 5 bases and the V segment lost 3 bases, leaving 6 bases of the junction unmatched.

Sequences were obtained from peripheral blood. The sequence was obtained from a woman younger than 30 with Graves' ophthalmopathy. This sequence joins TRBV12-3 or TRBV12-4 and TRBJ2-2, with 7 nucleotides matching TRBD1. CDR3 sequence reads: CASSLFHRGTGELFF. As DNA, the CDR3 is TGTGCCAGCAGTTTGTTCCACAGGGGTACCGGGGAGCTGTTTTTT.